The present entry profiles one T cell receptor beta chain with its context. The antigen this receptor binds is unknown. No clone much larger than this one lies a single base away; base qualities are absent. The data are from a study of blood T cell repertoires in COVID-19 (dated by TCRdb to 2020 to 2022). Regarding the study in general: Samples covering the acute and convalescent phases of COVID-19 were provided by collaborators in the United States, Italy and Spain. The prospective study material was composed of cDNA or gDNA derived from T cells, B-cell-depleted T cells, or PBMCs. Subjects who had been exposed to COVID-19, were actively infected with it, or had recovered from it provided the deeply sampled blood TCRbeta repertoires that made up the dataset. The repertoires were released in a freely available public database meant as a resource for research on the immune response to SARS-CoV-2. Samples came from the ongoing ImmuneRACE study (first 160 participants) plus 1,254 subjects from 6 global collaborators. The sample metadata nearly always contained a de-identified subject ID, COVID-19 status, age in years and sex. HLA class I and class II types, where available, came from metadata supplied by the sample provider rather than from assay-based typing. Paper-wide results and their limitations: The amount of clinical and demographic metadata varied by source and participant and was provided uncurated.

Each collaborating institution followed its own protocols to collect whole blood in K2EDTA tubes. For TCRbeta analysis, collaborator samples were shipped as frozen whole blood, as isolated PBMCs, or as DNA extracted from either sample type. From its cysteine to its phenylalanine, the CDR3 spans 15 amino acids. CDR3 DNA only is kept here, 45 bases in frame from base 1. Trimming takes 3 bases off V and 4 bases off J; junction bases not matched to a gene: 1. CDR1 and CDR2, looked up from the germline V gene (reference sequence), are LNHDA and SQIVND. The immunoSEQ Assay, a bias-controlled multiplex PCR, was used to amplify TCRbeta CDR3 regions from genomic DNA. The authors processed their data as follows. The number of nucleated cells in each sample was estimated from the amplification of reference gene primers within the assay. To quantify the absolute abundance of each unique TCRbeta CDR3 rearrangement, sequence reads were collapsed and filtered. For each sample, productive Simpson clonality was calculated as the square root of Simpson's diversity index across productive rearrangements. The clones in this table, taken by TCRdb from immuneACCESS, are in-frame only. Not every clone is retained; where verified, under half of the shortfall comes from an unresolved V gene, and the cause of the rest is unknown. The D gene and trimming were derived from the DNA, and the V and J assignments and clone size from that table. For this sample there are over 150,000 clones; roughly 80% appear just once. The ten biggest clones cover roughly 6.3% of the sample.

The V and J segments used are TRBV19 and TRBJ2-2; 11 bases in the junction line up with TRBD2. Sequencing was carried out using peripheral blood. This TCR was recovered from a human donor in a cohort sampled during active COVID-19. The CDR3 protein: CASSMLAGGTGELFF. In nucleotides, the sequence is TGTGCCAGTAGTATGCTAGCGGGGGGCACCGGGGAGCTGTTTTTT. Supplemented by the reference TRBV19 and TRBJ2-2 proteins around the CDR3, the complete variable domain is DGGITQSPKYLFRKEGQNVTLSCEQNLNHDAMYWYRQDPGQGLRLIYYSQIVNDFQKGDIAEGYSVSREKKESFPLTVTSAQKNPTAFYLCASSMLAGGTGELFFGEGSRLTVL.